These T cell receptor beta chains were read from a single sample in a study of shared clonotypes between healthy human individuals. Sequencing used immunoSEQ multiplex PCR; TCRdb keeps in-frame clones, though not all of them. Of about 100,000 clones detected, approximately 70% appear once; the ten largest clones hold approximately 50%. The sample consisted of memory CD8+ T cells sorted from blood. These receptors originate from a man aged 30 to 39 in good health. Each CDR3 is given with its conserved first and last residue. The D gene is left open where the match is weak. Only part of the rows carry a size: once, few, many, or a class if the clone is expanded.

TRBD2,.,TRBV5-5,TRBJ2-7,TGTGCCACCGGACTAGCGGGACGAACCTACGAGCAGTACTTC,CATGLAGRTYEQYF
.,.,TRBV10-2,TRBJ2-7,TGCGCCAGCCTCCTGGTGGGTTCGGGCAGGGGTTCCTACGAGCAGTACTTC,CASLLVGSGRGSYEQYF
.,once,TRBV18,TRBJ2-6,TGTGCCAGCTCAGGGACTCAAAGCTCTGGGGCCAACGTCCTGACTTTC,CASSGTQSSGANVLTF
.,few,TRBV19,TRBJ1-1,TGTGCCAGTAGATCGACAGGCCTAGGGACTGAAGCTTTCTTT,CASRSTGLGTEAFF
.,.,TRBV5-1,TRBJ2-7,TGCGCCAGCAGCTTCGGTGGAGTCTCCTACGAGCAGTACTTC,CASSFGGVSYEQYF
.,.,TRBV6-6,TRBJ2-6,TGTGCCAGCAGTTACTCAGTATCTGGGGCCAACGTCCTGACTTTC,CASSYSVSGANVLTF
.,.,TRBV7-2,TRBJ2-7,TGTGCCAGCAGCTCCTCCGCCTCCTACGAGCAGTACTTC,CASSSSASYEQYF
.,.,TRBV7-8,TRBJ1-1,TGTGCCAGCAGCTTGGCCAGAGGGGCACGGAACACTGAAGCTTTCTTT,CASSLARGARNTEAFF
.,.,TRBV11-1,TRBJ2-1,TGTGCCAGCAGCTTAGTCGCGGCATCTAACTTTAGGCAGTTCTTC,CASSLVAASNFRQFF
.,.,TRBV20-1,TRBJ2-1,TGCAGTGCCCGCGAGAATGAGCAGTTCTTC,CSARENEQFF
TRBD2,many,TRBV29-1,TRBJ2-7,TGCAGCGGGGGGGGTCTAGCGGGATCCAACGAGCAGTACTTC,CSGGGLAGSNEQYF
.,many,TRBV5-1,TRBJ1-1,TGCGCCAGCAGCTTGCCACAGGGTACCTCCAACACTGAAGCTTTCTTT,CASSLPQGTSNTEAFF
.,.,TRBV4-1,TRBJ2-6,TGCGCCAGCAGCCAAGTGAGAGGGGTTGGGGCCAACGTCCTGACTTTC,CASSQVRGVGANVLTF
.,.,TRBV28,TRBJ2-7,TGTGCCAGCAGTCCCGGCGTCTACGAGCAGTACTTC,CASSPGVYEQYF
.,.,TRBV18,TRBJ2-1,TGTGCCAGCTCACCACCGATCAGAAAAGAACGGCAGTTCTTC,CASSPPIRKERQFF
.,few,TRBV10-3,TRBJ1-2,TGTGCCACCCGGACGGTCGACTATGGCTACACCTTC,CATRTVDYGYTF